The clone carrying this T cell receptor beta chain occurred once. Its antigen is currently unknown. The data derive from a study of T cells in localized non-small cell lung cancer. General study results and limits: Adjacent lung was found to contain a median approximately 50 of the top 100 tumor clones.

The assay was immunoSEQ multiplex PCR, and TCRdb's table has in-frame clones only and misses some. The sample lists tens of thousands of clones, about nine tenths occurring once. Trimming took off 4 bases at V and 7 bases at J, with 17 bases between the two ends. The CDR3 length is 14 residues. Germline assignment: CDR1 SGHRS and CDR2 YFSETQ. The specimen comprised peripheral blood, sampled before any cancer treatment. The TCR was taken from a woman aged 40-69 years with stage I lung adenocarcinoma. The V gene is TRBV5-1, the J gene TRBJ1-1; a weak D match, TRBD1 (6 bases). The CDR3 bases are TGCGCCAGCAGCGGACCCTTACAGGGAAGTGAAGCTTTCTTT. Its translation is CASSGPLQGSEAFF.